This T cell receptor (beta chain) was captured by sequencing in a study of cytomegalovirus exposure and HLA in healthy donors. PCR amplification relied on 60 Vbeta primers (plus 13 Jbeta primers). Clones were sequenced by immunoSEQ multiplex PCR, and TCRdb holds only the in-frame ones, with some missing. In total, the table holds about 140,000 clones. CDR3 length equals 16 residues. Germline loops: CDR1 KGHSH, CDR2 LQKENI. The ends were cut back, 1 base at V and 1 base at J, with 11 bases in the middle. The sequence came from a young woman in good health and CMV-seronegative. Sequenced sample: PBMCs. The chain recombines TRBV18 with TRBJ2-1; unclear D gene. The CDR3 DNA is TGTGCCAGCTCACCACTCTCACACCAATCCTACAATGAGCAGTTCTTC. Protein sequence: CASSPLSHQSYNEQFF.